The table lists the clone carrying this TCR beta chain with a few counts. The data originate from a study of T cells in Graves' hyperthyroidism and ophthalmopathy. Trimming cost V 5 bases and J 6 bases; bases outside gene matches: 5. This CDR3 is built from 12 residues. CDR1 DFQATT and CDR2 SNEGSKA come from the germline V gene (reference sequence). Amplification of TCR beta CDR3 regions was performed using RNA transcripts as template. First-round RT-PCR targeting the TCR CDR3 was performed with the HTBI primer set. TCRdb recomputed calls from the multiplex PCR reads with MiXCR, one row per CDR3 protein. The data hold hundreds of thousands of distinct CDR3 sequences, with about 45% observed a single time.

The J gene is TRBJ1-1, the V gene TRBV20-1; 8 positions match TRBD1. This receptor was obtained from an adult man with Graves' disease, either hyperthyroidism or ophthalmopathy (not recorded which). Material for sequencing was peripheral blood or thyroid tissue (not recorded which). This CDR3 is CSAPVDRAEAFF. For the CDR3, the DNA is TGCAGTGCTCCTGTGGACAGGGCTGAAGCTTTCTTT.